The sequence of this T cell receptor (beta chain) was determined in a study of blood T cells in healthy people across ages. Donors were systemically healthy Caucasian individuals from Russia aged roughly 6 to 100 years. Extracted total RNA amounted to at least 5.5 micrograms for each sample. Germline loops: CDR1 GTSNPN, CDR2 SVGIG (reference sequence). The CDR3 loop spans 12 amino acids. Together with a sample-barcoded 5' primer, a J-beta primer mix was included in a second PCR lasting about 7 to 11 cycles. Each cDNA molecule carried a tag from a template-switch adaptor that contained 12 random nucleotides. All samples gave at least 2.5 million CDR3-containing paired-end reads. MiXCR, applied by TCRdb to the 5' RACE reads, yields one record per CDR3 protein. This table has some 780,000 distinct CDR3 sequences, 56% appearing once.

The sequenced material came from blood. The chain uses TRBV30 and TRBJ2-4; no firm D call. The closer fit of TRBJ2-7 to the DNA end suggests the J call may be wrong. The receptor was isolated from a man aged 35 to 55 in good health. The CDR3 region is CAWSVSPCEQYF. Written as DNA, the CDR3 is TGTGCCTGGAGTGTAAGCCCATGCGAGCAGTACTTC.